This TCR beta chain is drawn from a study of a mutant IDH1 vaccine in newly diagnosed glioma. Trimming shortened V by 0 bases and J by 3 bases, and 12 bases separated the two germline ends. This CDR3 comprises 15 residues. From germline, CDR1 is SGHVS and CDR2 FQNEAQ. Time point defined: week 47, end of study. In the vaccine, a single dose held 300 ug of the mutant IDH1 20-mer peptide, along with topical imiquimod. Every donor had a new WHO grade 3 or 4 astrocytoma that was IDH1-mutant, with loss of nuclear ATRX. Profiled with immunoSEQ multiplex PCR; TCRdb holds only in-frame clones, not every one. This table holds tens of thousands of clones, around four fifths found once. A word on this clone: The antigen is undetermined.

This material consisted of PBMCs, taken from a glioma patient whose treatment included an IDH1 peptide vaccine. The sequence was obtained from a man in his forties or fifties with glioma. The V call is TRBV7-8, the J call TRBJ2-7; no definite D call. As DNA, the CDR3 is TGTGCCAGCAGCTTAGCATCCCCGAGACTCTACGAGCAGTACTTC. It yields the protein CASSLASPRLYEQYF.